One sample yielded the 5 T cell receptor beta chains listed below, sequenced in a study of technical replicates of blood from a handful of donors (dated 2017 in TCRdb). Library preparation used the immunoSEQ multiplex PCR assay. TCRdb limited this immuneACCESS table to in-frame rearrangements with V and J called. A share of clones is missing; checked studies link under half to unresolved V genes, and the rest is unexplained. A total of approximately 75,000 clones appear in this sample, over 75% of them only once. The ten largest clones represent around 3.9% of the sample. Sequencing was done on a sample of PBMCs. The receptors were sampled from a human donor in good health. Some clones in this sample may be carry-over from other donors' samples.

This chain uses TRBV7-8 with TRBJ2-7; unclear D gene. Trimming cost V 2 bases and J 2 bases, with 7 bases left between them. The CDR3 contains 13 residues. CDR1 is SGHVS and CDR2 is FQNEAQ in the germline V gene. This CDR3 is CASSLPLTYEQYF. CDR3 in DNA: TGTGCCAGCAGCTTACCCCTAACCTACGAGCAGTACTTC.

This chain links TRBV7-8 with TRBJ1-2; D unclear. The CDR3 extends over 14 amino acids. V lost 7 bases, J lost 4 bases, and 16 bases lay in between. Germline V gives CDR1 SGHVS, CDR2 FQNEAQ. CDR3 DNA: TGTGCCAGCACCTTTACCACAGATTTCTATGGCTACACCTTC. It translates to CASTFTTDFYGYTF.

This clone is a singleton in its sample. This chain links TRBV2 with TRBJ2-7, with no clear D. This CDR3 contains 11 residues. V lost 8 bases to trimming and J lost 2 bases, with 7 bases between them. Germline V CDR1 and CDR2: SNHLY, FYNNEI. The CDR3 sequence is CASYKPYEQYF. The CDR3 region has the DNA TGTGCCAGCTACAAACCCTACGAGCAGTACTTC.

V and J are TRBV11-3 and TRBJ2-5; 13 bases line up with TRBD2. The CDR3 sequence is 16 residues long. Germline-derived CDR1 and CDR2 are SGHNT and YENEEA. Trimming removed 5 bases from V and 2 bases from J; junction bases left unmatched: 5. CDR3 nucleotide sequence: TGTGCCAGCAGCCAAGGACTAGCGGGAGCACAAGAGACCCAGTACTTC. Protein sequence: CASSQGLAGAQETQYF.

The chain is built from TRBV10-2 and TRBJ2-1; TRBD2 matches at 13 bases. Germline trimming cut 6 bases from V and 6 bases from J; bases unmatched to any gene: 5. Germline values: CDR1 WSHSY, CDR2 SAAADI. This CDR3 is built from 15 residues. The CDR3 bases are TGCGCCAGCAGACCCACTAGCGGGAGGGCCAATGAGCAGTTCTTC. It specifies CASRPTSGRANEQFF.